A selection of T cell receptor beta chains follows, all from one sample in a study of blood T cell repertoires in COVID-19. TCRdb's copy holds only in-frame clones and misses some; the assay was immunoSEQ multiplex PCR. There are over 100,000 clones in the sample; under 90% occur only once, and 9% to 15% lies in the top ten. Input material: peripheral blood. All receptors come from a woman in her sixties or seventies with acute or convalescent COVID-19. Both conserved end residues are part of each CDR3. The D gene is left open where the match is weak. Size is omitted from some rows. Given values are once, few, many or a class for expanded clones.

>14|TRBV7-9|.|TRBD1|TRBJ1-2
CASSYPGTGYGYTF
TGTGCCAGCAGCTATCCCGGGACAGGTTATGGCTACACCTTC
>17|TRBV3-1/TRBV3-2|.|TRBD2|TRBJ2-5
CASSSGTSGLKGETQYF
TGTGCCAGCTCCTCAGGGACTAGCGGACTGAAGGGAGAGACCCAGTACTTC
>14|TRBV3-1/TRBV3-2|once|.|TRBJ1-1
CASSQGRGNTEAFF
TGTGCCAGCAGCCAGGGCAGGGGGAACACTGAAGCTTTCTTT
>16|TRBV9|once|.|TRBJ2-3
CASSFGHVASTDTQYF
TGTGCCAGCAGTTTCGGACACGTCGCTAGCACAGATACGCAGTATTTT
>14|TRBV3-1/TRBV3-2|once|.|TRBJ1-6
CASSEGAVRSPLHF
TGTGCCAGCAGCGAAGGGGCAGTACGATCACCCCTCCACTTT
>16|TRBV18|.|TRBD2|TRBJ2-2
CASSPRSGGHTGELFF
TGTGCCAGCTCACCCAGGTCGGGGGGGCACACCGGGGAGCTGTTTTTT
>17|TRBV24-1|.|.|TRBJ2-2
CATSDPPGGRSNGELFF
TGTGCCACCAGTGATCCCCCCGGAGGCAGGTCGAACGGGGAGCTGTTTTTT
>21|TRBV18|.|TRBD1|TRBJ2-3
CASSLPITGTGVRGPTDTQYF
TGTGCCAGCTCACTCCCCATCACCGGGACAGGGGTGAGGGGACCCACAGATACGCAGTATTTT
>16|TRBV3-1/TRBV3-2|.|TRBD1|TRBJ1-6
CASSQGYRGGNSPLHF
TGTGCCAGCAGCCAAGGTTACAGGGGAGGCAATTCACCCCTCCACTTT
>12|TRBV19|.|.|TRBJ1-2
CATGRVAYGYTF
TGTGCCACAGGCAGGGTGGCCTATGGCTACACCTTC
>15|TRBV6-6|.|TRBD1|TRBJ1-3
CASSSDRVPGNTIYF
TGTGCCAGCAGCTCAGACAGGGTACCTGGAAACACCATATATTTT
>14|TRBV11-2|.|.|TRBJ1-2
CASSLGQANYGYTF
TGTGCCAGCAGCTTAGGACAGGCCAACTATGGCTACACCTTC
>15|TRBV5-6|few|TRBD1|TRBJ2-1
CASSLGTGPYNEQFF
TGTGCCAGCAGCTTAGGGACAGGGCCCTACAATGAGCAGTTCTTC
>14|TRBV3-1/TRBV3-2|.|TRBD1|TRBJ1-2
CASSSGQGEYGYTF
TGTGCCAGCAGCTCGGGACAGGGGGAATATGGCTACACCTTC
>15|TRBV11-2|.|.|TRBJ1-4
CASSPLGGGLEKLFF
TGTGCCAGCAGCCCCTTGGGAGGGGGTTTGGAAAAACTGTTTTTT
>15|TRBV6-6|.|TRBD1|TRBJ1-1
CASSSVDRGPSEAFF
TGTGCCAGCAGTTCGGTCGACAGGGGGCCATCTGAAGCTTTCTTT
>13|TRBV7-3|once|.|TRBJ1-1
CASSSQRDTEAFF
TGTGCCAGCAGCTCCCAACGGGACACTGAAGCTTTCTTT
>15|TRBV6-5|.|TRBD1|TRBJ1-2
CASSYGDRRGNGYTF
TGTGCCAGCAGTTACGGGGACAGGAGGGGAAATGGCTACACCTTC
>13|TRBV28|.|TRBD1|TRBJ1-1
CASSLGGQGEAFF
TGTGCCAGCAGTCTTGGGGGACAGGGTGAAGCTTTCTTT
>14|TRBV6-6|.|.|TRBJ1-5
CASTSYAPNQPQHF
TGTGCCAGCACTTCCTACGCCCCCAATCAGCCCCAGCATTTT
>16|TRBV5-1|.|.|TRBJ2-3
CASSVFIRSAADTQYF
TGCGCCAGCAGCGTGTTTATCAGGTCAGCGGCAGATACGCAGTATTTT
>12|TRBV25-1|.|.|TRBJ1-4
CASSELDEKLFF
TGTGCCAGCAGTGAATTAGATGAAAAACTGTTTTTT
>13|TRBV12-3/TRBV12-4|once|.|TRBJ1-1
CASSYTQGGEAFF
TGTGCCAGCAGTTACACCCAAGGGGGTGAAGCTTTCTTT
>13|TRBV18|.|.|TRBJ1-1
CASSPPRAGEAFF
TGTGCCAGCTCACCACCGAGGGCGGGTGAAGCTTTCTTT
>16|TRBV5-6|.|.|TRBJ2-7
CASSSPPGASGVEQYF
TGTGCCAGCAGCTCCCCCCCAGGGGCCAGCGGTGTAGAGCAGTACTTC
>15|TRBV10-2|.|TRBD2|TRBJ2-5
CASSLAGGYQETQYF
TGCGCCAGCAGTTTAGCGGGGGGGTACCAAGAGACCCAGTACTTC
>16|TRBV19|.|TRBD1|TRBJ1-5
CASKRTGDRSNQPQHF
TGTGCCAGTAAGAGGACAGGGGATCGAAGCAATCAGCCCCAGCATTTT
>15|TRBV4-2|.|.|TRBJ1-1
CASSQLTGGNTEAFF
TGTGCCAGCAGCCAACTAACAGGTGGGAACACTGAAGCTTTCTTT
>17|TRBV15|.|TRBD2|TRBJ2-2
CATSRDRGGASTGELFF
TGTGCCACCAGCAGAGATCGCGGGGGGGCCTCTACCGGGGAGCTGTTTTTT
>15|TRBV7-6|.|.|TRBJ2-6
CASSARGTGANVLTF
TGTGCCAGCAGCGCGAGGGGGACAGGGGCCAACGTCCTGACTTTC
>13|TRBV29-1|.|.|TRBJ2-1
CSVAPTTYNEQFF
TGCAGCGTTGCACCGACAACCTACAATGAGCAGTTCTTC
>15|TRBV2|.|.|TRBJ1-5
CASSLNLQGNQPQHF
TGTGCCAGCAGTTTGAATCTACAGGGCAATCAGCCCCAGCATTTT
>15|TRBV6-5|.|.|TRBJ1-5
CASRQTGLGSQPQHF
TGTGCCAGCAGACAGACAGGTTTGGGCAGTCAGCCCCAGCATTTT
>14|TRBV2|.|.|TRBJ2-1
CASSETGQRHEQFF
TGTGCCAGCAGTGAAACAGGACAGCGTCATGAGCAGTTCTTC
>16|TRBV24-1|.|.|TRBJ1-3
CATSDSTGTTGNTIYF
TGTGCCACCAGTGATTCCACCGGGACAACGGGGAACACCATATATTTT
>14|TRBV6-5|.|.|TRBJ2-3
CASSTRGSTDTQYF
TGTGCCAGCAGTACGCGGGGTAGCACAGATACGCAGTATTTT
>14|TRBV4-1|few|.|TRBJ1-2
CASSEAPRGYGYTF
TGCGCCAGCAGCGAAGCCCCTAGGGGCTATGGCTACACCTTC